One and the same sample provided the 28 T cell receptor beta chains below, sequenced in a study of CD8 T cells in ankylosing spondylitis. Overall study findings and caveats: A motif of 7 to 9 highly homologous TCR beta variants was seen as apparently characteristic of ankylosing spondylitis blood.

Their specific antigens are unknown. TCRdb re-derived calls from the 5' RACE reads in MiXCR, one entry per CDR3 protein. The sample has 670,000 or so distinct CDR3 sequences; around a fifth are singletons. The sample taken for sequencing was blood, either unsorted or a sorted T cell fraction (not recorded which). All receptors derive from a male donor with ankylosing spondylitis.

The CDR3 loop is CASRVPGTGTDTQYF. The CDR3 DNA reads TGTGCCAGCAGAGTCCCCGGGACTGGGACAGATACGCAGTATTTT. This sequence joins TRBV4-2 and TRBJ2-3, with a tentative D call TRBD2 (6 bases). The ends were cut back, 6 bases at V and 3 bases at J, with 16 bases in the middle. Germline-derived CDR1 and CDR2 are LGHNA and YNFKEQ. This CDR3 region has 15 residues.

This chain joins TRBV6-2 or TRBV6-3 and TRBJ2-2; 9 nucleotides agree with TRBD2. The V segment lost 6 bases and the J segment 1 base; nucleotides outside the gene matches: 6. The CDR3 runs to 16 residues. The germline CDR1 and CDR2 sequences are MNHEY and SVGEGT. The CDR3 region is CASRHSGGRNTGELFF. The CDR3 region has the DNA TGTGCCAGCAGGCATAGCGGGGGTCGGAACACCGGGGAGCTGTTTTTT.

The rearrangement joins TRBV25-1 to TRBJ2-7, with 8 bases fitting TRBD1. Trimming at V came to 8 bases and at J to 6 bases, leaving 3 bases not matched to a gene. The CDR3 totals 11 residues. Germline assignment: CDR1 MGHDK and CDR2 SYGVNS. This CDR3 is CASRQGFEQYF. DNA of the CDR3: TGTGCCAGCCGACAGGGGTTCGAGCAGTACTTC.

This clonotype was seen repeatedly, ten times or more. J is TRBJ2-5 and V is TRBV7-9; TRBD1 agrees at 9 bases. CDR1 SEHNR and CDR2 FQNEAQ come from the germline V gene (reference sequence). The CDR3 is made up of 14 amino acids. The trim removed 4 bases at V and 4 bases at J, leaving 4 bases unmatched. In nucleotides, the CDR3 is TGTGCCAGCAGCTCCGGACAGGGGAGAGAGACCCAGTACTTC. It encodes CASSSGQGRETQYF.

This rearrangement joins TRBV9 to TRBJ2-7; 9 bases match TRBD1. Germline CDR1 SGDLS, CDR2 YYNGEE. The ends lost 1 base at V and 3 bases at J; junction bases unmatched: 2. The CDR3 has 14 residues. The CDR3 loop reads CASSVTDRGYEQYF. As DNA, the CDR3 is TGTGCCAGCAGCGTAACGGACAGGGGCTACGAGCAGTACTTC.

This clonotype was observed a few times. The chain has TRBV5-1 and TRBJ2-5, with D hard to call. The CDR3 is made up of 15 amino acids. Deletions cut 0 bases from V and 2 bases from J, with 11 bases between. The germline gives CDR1 SGHRS, CDR2 YFSETQ. CDR3 nucleotide sequence: TGCGCCAGCAGCTTGGGGACCATAAGTCAAGAGACCCAGTACTTC. This translates into CASSLGTISQETQYF.

The sample holds a few counts of this clonotype. V and J are TRBV4-2 and TRBJ2-2, with unresolved D. Between the trimmed V and J ends, which lost 0 bases and 8 bases, there was a span of 16 bases. The germline V gene encodes CDR1 LGHNA and CDR2 YNFKEQ. This CDR3 region has 16 residues. CDR3 sequence: CASSQDLRLIVGELFF. In DNA, the CDR3 is TGTGCCAGCAGCCAAGATCTGAGACTGATTGTGGGGGAGCTGTTTTTT.

A few counts support this clonotype. The chain joins TRBV27 to TRBJ2-1, with 7 bases aligning to TRBD1. Trimming cost V 5 bases and J 1 base; bases outside gene matches: 14. Per germline, CDR1 MNHEY and CDR2 SMNVEV (reference sequence). This CDR3 comprises 18 residues. CDR3 loop: CASSPHTYRGASYNEQFF. In DNA, the CDR3 is TGTGCCAGCAGTCCCCACACTTACAGGGGTGCATCCTACAATGAGCAGTTCTTC.

This clonotype occurred a few times. The chain carries TRBV27 and TRBJ1-2, with 9 bases aligning to TRBD1. The junction had 12 bases not matched to a gene; V was cut back by 7 bases and J by 6 bases. CDR3 length: 15 amino acids. Germline V lookup: CDR1 MNHEY, CDR2 SMNVEV (reference sequence). In DNA form, the CDR3 reads TGTGCCAGCACCCTTAATGGAGGGACAGGGCATGGCTACACCTTC. Translating it yields CASTLNGGTGHGYTF.

This clonotype was counted between two and nine times. The chain combines TRBV12-3 or TRBV12-4 with TRBJ2-4, with D possibly matching TRBD1 (10 bases). The germline V and J ends were trimmed by 9 bases and 0 bases, with 24 bases remaining between them. This CDR3 contains 18 residues. The CDR3 here is CASAGGTGAAVAKNIQYF. CDR3 DNA sequence: TGTGCCAGTGCGGGGGGGACAGGGGCGGCTGTAGCCAAAAACATTCAGTACTTC.

This clonotype was seen just once. The chain has TRBV28 and TRBJ2-3, with 8 bases identical to TRBD2. Per germline, CDR1 MDHEN and CDR2 SYDVKM. This CDR3 spans 15 amino acids. V gave up 6 bases and J gave up 0 bases; unmatched junction bases: 5. The CDR3 DNA follows: TGTGCCAGCAGGACTACTAGCGGTAGCACAGATACGCAGTATTTT. Translated: CASRTTSGSTDTQYF.

As to this clonotype: Compared with germline, one end of the junction differs, possibly owing to a read error. The V gene is TRBV19, the J gene TRBJ1-4; D might be TRBD1 (5 bases). Germline loops: CDR1 LNHDA, CDR2 SQIVND (reference sequence). The CDR3 is 12 amino acids. The CDR3 loop is CASNDLGRSSVF. For the CDR3, the DNA is TGTGCCAGTAACGATCTGGGACGTTCTTCGGTTTTT.

The V call is TRBV7-2, the J call TRBJ2-4; TRBD1 or TRBD2 may be the D gene (6 bases each). Germline assignment: CDR1 SGHTA and CDR2 FQGNSA. This CDR3 spans 14 amino acids. Trimming took 5 bases from V and 4 from J, leaving 12 bases between them. The CDR3 region is CASSLGGPKNIQYF. The CDR3 bases are TGTGCCAGCAGCCTAGGGGGGCCTAAAAACATTCAGTACTTC.

This clonotype appeared a few times. The V and J genes are TRBV7-9 and TRBJ1-1; D ambiguous. The V end was cut by 2 bases, the J end by 0 bases, with 10 bases between. The CDR3 runs 15 residues. Germline CDR1 SEHNR, CDR2 FQNEAQ (reference sequence). CDR3: CASSLNPQMNTEAFF. The CDR3 DNA reads TGTGCCAGCAGCTTAAATCCTCAAATGAACACTGAAGCTTTCTTT.

The genes are TRBV6-5 and TRBJ1-1; 8 nucleotides match TRBD1. Germline CDR1 is MNHEY and CDR2 is SVGAGI. This CDR3 has 16 residues. The junction had 11 bases not matched to a gene; V was cut back by 2 bases and J by 6 bases. For the CDR3, the DNA is TGTGCCAGCAGTTACCGGGACAGGTCCGCCCGCGCTGAAGCTTTCTTT. Its protein product is CASSYRDRSARAEAFF.

The V call is TRBV5-6, the J call TRBJ1-5; perhaps TRBD1 as D (5 bases). This CDR3 is 13 amino acids long. V was shortened by 4 bases and J by 5 bases, with 10 bases between the two germline ends. Per germline, CDR1 SGHDT and CDR2 YYEEEE. The CDR3 DNA is TGTGCCAGCAGCCCGGCGGGGGATCAGCCCCAGCATTTT. Translated: CASSPAGDQPQHF.

This chain links TRBV7-9 with TRBJ2-5; 10 bases match TRBD1. Germline assignment: CDR1 SEHNR and CDR2 FQNEAQ (reference sequence). The CDR3 has 15 amino acids. J was trimmed by 5 bases and V by 1 base; bases with no gene match: 4. The CDR3 DNA follows: TGTGCCAGCAGCTTAGTAGGGACAGGGGTCGAGACCCAGTACTTC. This translates into CASSLVGTGVETQYF.

The chain couples TRBV29-1 to TRBJ1-1; 8 positions agree with TRBD1. Germline V gives CDR1 SQVTM, CDR2 ANQGSEA. V gave up 7 bases and J gave up 12 bases; unmatched junction bases: 16. The CDR3 sequence is 13 residues long. The CDR3 sequence: CSDMDRVWVGSFF. In DNA, the CDR3 is TGCAGCGACATGGACAGGGTTTGGGTAGGGTCTTTCTTT. Full variable domain (missing parts from reference TRBV29-1 and TRBJ1-1): SAVISQKPSRDICQRGTSLTIQCQVDSQVTMMFWYRQQPGQSLTLIATANQGSEATYESGFVIDKFPISRPNLTFSTLTVSNMSPEDSSIYLCSDMDRVWVGSFFGQGTRLTVV.

This clonotype was found a few times. The J gene is TRBJ1-2, the V gene TRBV18, with 10 bases fitting TRBD1. The CDR3 is made up of 15 amino acids. V gave up 0 bases and J gave up 5 bases; unmatched junction bases: 3. Germline assignment: CDR1 KGHSH and CDR2 LQKENI. CDR3 bases: TGTGCCAGCTCACCACCCGGACAGGGGGTATATGGCTACACCTTC. Amino acids: CASSPPGQGVYGYTF.

V and J are TRBV4-1 and TRBJ1-2, with 8 bases aligning to TRBD1. Looked up from germline, CDR1 is MGHRA and CDR2 is YSYEKL. With V trimmed by 9 bases and J by 8 bases, 11 bases remained unmatched. The CDR3 contains 13 residues. Here the CDR3 reads CASGGQGIRGYTF. The CDR3 DNA is TGCGCCAGTGGTGGACAGGGAATAAGGGGCTACACCTTC.

The chain couples TRBV20-1 to TRBJ2-1, with D perhaps TRBD2 (5 bases). This CDR3 contains 14 residues. Germline assignment: CDR1 DFQATT and CDR2 SNEGSKA (reference sequence). Between the trimmed V and J ends, which lost 6 bases and 0 bases, there was a span of 12 bases. CDR3 sequence: CSARLGSSYNEQFF. Here the CDR3 DNA reads TGCAGTGCAAGACTTGGGAGCTCCTACAATGAGCAGTTCTTC.

This clonotype appeared a few times. J is TRBJ2-1 and V is TRBV28, with 13 nucleotides matching TRBD2. The V and J ends lost 5 bases and 10 bases, in that order; junction bases with no gene match: 8. The CDR3 sequence is 15 residues long. Germline V CDR1 and CDR2: MDHEN, SYDVKM. The CDR3 DNA follows: TGTGCCAGCAGTAGAGGACTAGCGGGAGTTGACGAGCAGTTCTTC. Amino acids: CASSRGLAGVDEQFF.

This clonotype has only a few counts. The chain links TRBV29-1 to TRBJ1-1; D remains ambiguous. In germline, CDR1 is SQVTM, CDR2 ANQGSEA. The CDR3 consists of 13 residues. Deletions cut 7 bases from V and 1 base from J, with 13 bases between. The CDR3 DNA reads TGCAGCGCCTTTAAGGGCGGGAACACTGAAGCTTTCTTT. Its protein is CSAFKGGNTEAFF. The whole variable domain, remainder taken from reference TRBV29-1 and TRBJ1-1, is SAVISQKPSRDICQRGTSLTIQCQVDSQVTMMFWYRQQPGQSLTLIATANQGSEATYESGFVIDKFPISRPNLTFSTLTVSNMSPEDSSIYLCSAFKGGNTEAFFGQGTRLTVV.

The chain has TRBV5-5 and TRBJ1-2; 10 bases map to TRBD1. Germline lookup yields CDR1 SGHKS and CDR2 YYEKEE (reference sequence). The CDR3 is 16 amino acids. J was trimmed by 4 bases and V by 4 bases; bases with no gene match: 10. The CDR3 here is CASSPGQGVPSYGYTF. DNA of the CDR3: TGTGCCAGCAGCCCAGGACAGGGGGTTCCTTCCTATGGCTACACCTTC.

Ten or more counts support this clonotype. The chain combines TRBV5-6 with TRBJ2-2; tentative D call: TRBD2 (6 bases). This CDR3 contains 15 residues. Germline V gives CDR1 SGHDT, CDR2 YYEEEE. Trimming cost V 4 bases and J 1 base, with 11 bases left between them. CDR3 DNA: TGTGCCAGCAGCCCGGGGGTGATGAACACCGGGGAGCTGTTTTTT. It is translated as CASSPGVMNTGELFF.

The chain carries TRBV29-1 and TRBJ2-1, with D unclear. V shed 5 bases and J shed 6 bases, with 11 bases lying between them. Germline CDR1 reads SQVTM; CDR2 reads ANQGSEA. CDR3 length: 12 amino acids. The CDR3 protein is CSVTLESNEQFF. DNA of the CDR3: TGCAGCGTTACGCTGGAATCCAATGAGCAGTTCTTC.

The rearrangement joins TRBV4-2 to TRBJ2-1; possibly TRBD1 or TRBD2 for D (5 bases each). The CDR3 sequence is 17 residues long. The germline V gene has CDR1 LGHNA and CDR2 YNFKEQ. The germline V and J ends were trimmed by 3 bases and 4 bases, with 19 bases remaining between them. The CDR3 DNA follows: TGTGCCAGCAGCCATGAAAGTTTGGGACGGACTTACAATGAGCAGTTCTTC. It translates to CASSHESLGRTYNEQFF.

This clonotype was counted many times. DNA of the CDR3: TGTGCCAGCAGCAGGACAGGGGTTGACACTGAAGCTTTCTTT. This translates into CASSRTGVDTEAFF. The chain employs TRBV7-9 and TRBJ1-1, with TRBD1 identical over 9 bases. This CDR3 has 14 residues. The V segment lost 5 bases and the J segment 3 bases; nucleotides outside the gene matches: 4. CDR1 is SEHNR and CDR2 is FQNEAQ in the germline V gene (reference sequence).